A single sample is the source of the 28 T cell receptor beta chains below, sequenced in a study of human T cells and chemical hapten exposure. One entry per CDR3 protein results from TCRdb running MiXCR on the RACE reads. The sample holds fewer than 300,000 distinct CDR3 sequences, roughly 8.9% seen once. This sample's time point: pre-sensitization, week 0. The treatment denotes: therapeutic diphenylcyclopropenone sensitization with weekly scalp DPC. The material was whole blood, obtained in connection with sensitization to the hapten diphenylcyclopropenone (DPC). These receptors all come from a woman in her thirties or forties with alopecia areata. Some clones in this sample may be carry-over from other donors' samples.

As DNA, the CDR3 is TGTGCCAGCAGTTGGGGGGCAGGGTCTATAGGGTACACTGAAGCTTTCTTT. It encodes CASSWGAGSIGYTEAFF. J is TRBJ1-1 and V is TRBV12-3 or TRBV12-4; a weak D match, TRBD1 (6 bases). V was clipped by 4 bases and J by 3 bases, with 21 bases between them. The CDR3 consists of 17 residues.

In this sample, this clonotype turned up many times. J is TRBJ2-7 and V is TRBV20-1; D could derive from TRBD1 or TRBD2 (6 bases each). V lost 6 bases to trimming and J lost 2 bases, with 14 bases between them. The CDR3 extends over 13 amino acids. Germline V lookup: CDR1 DFQATT, CDR2 SNEGSKA (reference sequence). The CDR3 is CSAEAGGAYEQYF. CDR3 in DNA: TGCAGTGCGGAGGCCGGGGGCGCCTACGAGCAGTACTTC.

The rearrangement joins TRBV29-1 to TRBJ2-1; D assignment may be TRBD1 or TRBD2 (5 bases each). The CDR3 has 15 residues. CDR1 is SQVTM, CDR2 ANQGSEA, per germline. Trimming removed 5 bases at V and 1 base at J, with 15 bases between. The DNA for the CDR3 is TGCAGCGTTTGGGGGTCCCCTACATCCTACAATGAGCAGTTCTTC. Its translation: CSVWGSPTSYNEQFF.

This clonotype occurred a few times. The gene calls are TRBV29-1 and TRBJ1-1, with 7 bases lining up with TRBD1. With V trimmed by 6 bases and J by 5 bases, 3 bases remained unmatched. The CDR3 runs to 11 residues. Germline CDR1 and CDR2: SQVTM and ANQGSEA. The CDR3 bases are TGCAGCGTCAAGGACAGGACTGAAGCTTTCTTT. It is translated as CSVKDRTEAFF.

Details on this clonotype: Sequence at one end of the junction differs from germline and may be a read error. The rearrangement links TRBV2 to TRBJ2-3; the D gene is possibly TRBD2 (5 bases). From germline, CDR1 is SNHLY and CDR2 FYNNEI. The CDR3 loop spans 14 amino acids. For the CDR3, the DNA is TGTGCCAGCAGTAAAGCGGAATTGACAGATACGCAGTATTTT. Its protein product is CASSKAELTDTQYF.

This chain joins TRBV4-2 and TRBJ2-3; either TRBD1 or TRBD2 may fit D (6 bases each). The CDR3 spans 17 residues. Trimming left V 0 bases short and J 4 bases short, with 17 bases between. Germline CDR1 is LGHNA and CDR2 is YNFKEQ. The CDR3 DNA reads as TGTGCCAGCAGCCAAGATACCGGGGGCACGGGATCAGATACGCAGTATTTT. Residues: CASSQDTGGTGSDTQYF.

The chain uses TRBV7-2 and TRBJ2-3; 11 bases are a match to TRBD2. The CDR3 is 15 residues long. The V gene end was trimmed by 6 bases and the J gene end by 6 bases; junction bases not matched to a gene: 8. CDR1 and CDR2 from the germline V gene are SGHTA and FQGNSA. Written as DNA, the CDR3 is TGTGCCAGCAGACCGTCTAGCGGGGGGTTGGATACGCAGTATTTT. The encoded protein is CASRPSSGGLDTQYF.

This clonotype was recorded at least ten times. This chain uses TRBV20-1 with TRBJ2-3; 10 bases fit TRBD2. V was clipped by 5 bases and J by 4 bases; unmatched bases: 9. The CDR3 runs to 15 residues. Germline V CDR1 and CDR2: DFQATT, SNEGSKA (reference sequence). The CDR3: CSAVTLAGASDTQYF. In nucleotides, the CDR3 is TGCAGTGCTGTGACTCTAGCGGGAGCCTCAGATACGCAGTATTTT.

This clonotype was recorded many times. This chain joins TRBV11-2 and TRBJ2-3; TRBD1 agrees at 7 bases. Looked up from germline, CDR1 is SGHAT and CDR2 is FQNNGV. The CDR3 has 14 residues. V was pared by 1 base and J by 5 bases, with 3 bases of the junction left unmatched. CDR3 amino acids: CASSLGHRGDTQYF. For the CDR3, the DNA is TGTGCCAGCAGCTTAGGACACAGGGGAGATACGCAGTATTTT. Combining the CDR3 with reference TRBV11-2 and TRBJ2-3 gives the whole variable domain EAGVAQSPRYKIIEKRQSVAFWCNPISGHATLYWYQQILGQGPKLLIQFQNNGVVDDSQLPKDRFSAERLKGVDSTLKIQPAKLEDSAVYLCASSLGHRGDTQYFGPGTRLTVL.

The genes are TRBV20-1 and TRBJ2-2, with D maybe TRBD1 (5 bases). The CDR3 loop spans 15 amino acids. V gave up 1 base and J gave up 7 bases, with 16 bases separating them. Germline loops: CDR1 DFQATT, CDR2 SNEGSKA (reference sequence). CDR3 bases: TGCAGTGCTAGAGTGAAGAAGACAGCTAGCGGGGAGCTGTTTTTT. Translated: CSARVKKTASGELFF.

The chain joins TRBV3-1 to TRBJ1-6; 8 nucleotides align to TRBD1. The ends lost 4 bases at V and 10 bases at J; junction bases unmatched: 12. The V gene's germline CDR1 is LGHDT and CDR2 YNNKEL (reference sequence). The CDR3 extends over 16 amino acids. CDR3 nucleotides: TGTGCCAGCAGCCCCAAGGGGCAGGGGGCGAGATCACCCCTCCACTTT. Translation: CASSPKGQGARSPLHF.

This clonotype has only a few counts. The chain couples TRBV12-3 or TRBV12-4 to TRBJ1-2; no firm D call. Trimming stripped 1 base from V and 1 base from J, with 4 bases between. The CDR3 is made up of 13 amino acids. The CDR3, as DNA: TGTGCCAGCAGTTTAGGGCTTAACTATGGCTACACCTTC. Protein: CASSLGLNYGYTF.

In the case of this clonotype: The junction and the germline gene differ at one end; a read error may be behind it. V usage is TRBV5-6 and J usage is TRBJ2-5; D may correspond to TRBD1 or TRBD2 (5 bases each). Germline V gene lookup returns CDR1 SGHDT and CDR2 YYEEEE. CDR3 length: 11 amino acids. The CDR3 spells CASSISGTEAF. The CDR3 DNA reads TGTGCCAGCAGCATCTCCGGGACGGAGGCCTTC.

This sequence joins TRBV6-5 and TRBJ1-2; the D is unclear. Trimming took 2 bases from V and 1 from J, leaving 11 bases between them. The CDR3 has 15 residues. Germline V gene data show CDR1 as MNHEY and CDR2 as SVGAGI. CDR3 sequence reads: CASSYDGPHNYGYTF. As DNA, the CDR3 is TGTGCCAGCAGTTACGACGGGCCTCATAACTATGGCTACACCTTC.

The chain employs TRBV2 and TRBJ2-3, with a weak D call TRBD1 (5 bases). The germline V gene encodes CDR1 SNHLY and CDR2 FYNNEI. V gave up 7 bases and J gave up 6 bases, with 17 bases separating them. The CDR3 is made up of 14 amino acids. This chain's CDR3 is CASTSIRVEDTQYF. The CDR3 bases are TGTGCCAGCACGTCTATCAGGGTGGAGGATACGCAGTATTTT.

The chain has TRBV6-6 and TRBJ2-2; 9 bases align to TRBD2. CDR1 MNHNY and CDR2 SVGAGI come from the germline V gene (reference sequence). With 0 bases clipped from V and 4 bases from J, the junction kept 9 bases outside the gene matches. CDR3 length: 18 residues. The CDR3 reads CASSYSLGVLAGTGELFF. The DNA of the CDR3 is TGTGCCAGCAGTTACTCCTTAGGGGTACTAGCGGGCACCGGGGAGCTGTTTTTT.

The V call is TRBV9, the J call TRBJ2-3, with TRBD2 matching 14 bases. V was pared by 0 bases and J by 4 bases, with 1 base of the junction left unmatched. Germline V gives CDR1 SGDLS, CDR2 YYNGEE. This CDR3 contains 16 residues. The CDR3 reads CASSVEGLAGADTQYF. The CDR3 bases are TGTGCCAGCAGCGTAGAGGGACTAGCGGGAGCAGATACGCAGTATTTT.

Only a few counts were recorded for this clonotype. DNA for the CDR3: TGTGCCAGCAGCTTATTCGGTCAGGGGGCGCCCGGGGAGCTGTTTTTT. Its translation: CASSLFGQGAPGELFF. The chain is built from TRBV7-9 and TRBJ2-2; 8 bases line up with TRBD1. With V trimmed by 2 bases and J by 6 bases, 8 bases remained unmatched. Germline V CDR1 and CDR2: SEHNR, FQNEAQ (reference sequence). CDR3 length: 16 residues.

This clonotype was picked up a small number of times. This rearrangement joins TRBV12-3 or TRBV12-4 to TRBJ1-3, with D perhaps matching TRBD1 (5 bases). Trimming took 4 bases from V and 0 from J, leaving 10 bases between them. This CDR3 region has 15 residues. The DNA of the CDR3 is TGTGCCAGCAGTTCGACAGTAAGCTCTGGAAACACCATATATTTT. Protein: CASSSTVSSGNTIYF.

This clonotype was seen a few times. The chain employs TRBV4-3 and TRBJ2-7, with 9 bases lining up with TRBD2. Germline V gene data show CDR1 as LGHNA and CDR2 as YSLEER. The CDR3 spans 19 residues. V lost 3 bases to trimming and J lost 2 bases; unmatched junction nucleotides: 17. The CDR3 protein is CASSQKIPVSGSRTYEQYF. As DNA, the CDR3 is TGCGCCAGCAGCCAGAAAATTCCCGTTAGCGGGAGCCGCACCTACGAGCAGTACTTC.

A note on this clonotype: One end of the junction is discordant with germline, which a read error may explain. The rearrangement links TRBV7-7 to TRBJ2-5; 11 bases agree with TRBD2. Germline V gene lookup returns CDR1 SSHAT and CDR2 FNYEAQ (reference sequence). The CDR3 has 16 residues. CDR3 sequence (DNA): TGTGCTAGCAGCTTAACCGGGACTAGCGGTTTGGAGACCCAGTACTTC. The encoded protein is CASSLTGTSGLETQYF.

This clonotype was detected only a few times. The V and J genes are TRBV6-2 or TRBV6-3 and TRBJ2-2; D may match TRBD1 or TRBD2 (5 bases each). This CDR3 comprises 13 residues. Germline V lookup: CDR1 MNHEY, CDR2 SVGEGT. Trimming removed 10 bases from V and 2 bases from J, with 11 bases in between. The CDR3 DNA is TGTGCCACACCGGGACCTAACACCGGGGAGCTGTTTTTT. Protein: CATPGPNTGELFF.

This clonotype was counted many times. The chain has TRBV6-5 and TRBJ2-3, with 9 positions matching TRBD1. The CDR3 sequence is 14 residues long. V dropped 6 bases and J dropped 5; count of bases not matched to a gene: 6. Germline CDR1 MNHEY, CDR2 SVGAGI. CDR3 DNA: TGTGCCAGCAGAGGGACAGGGATAAGAGATACGCAGTATTTT. Translating gives CASRGTGIRDTQYF.

This clonotype was recorded many times. The CDR3 DNA follows: TGTGCCAGCAGCCATAGCCTACGAAACAGGGGCGCAAGGATGCATTTT. This gives the protein CASSHSLRNRGARMHF. The rearrangement uses TRBV28 and TRBJ1-5; 7 bases fit TRBD1. Germline V lookup: CDR1 MDHEN, CDR2 SYDVKM. The V and J ends lost 6 bases and 15 bases, in that order; junction bases with no gene match: 23. The CDR3 sequence is 16 residues long. The full variable domain, rest sourced from reference TRBV28 and TRBJ1-5, is DVKVTQSSRYLVKRTGEKVFLECVQDMDHENMFWYRQDPGLGLRLIYFSYDVKMKEKGDIPEGYSVSREKKERFSLILESASTNQTSMYLCASSHSLRNRGARMHFGDGTRLSIL.

The chain is built from TRBV6-2 or TRBV6-3 and TRBJ1-5; D not certain. The V gene's germline CDR1 is MNHEY and CDR2 SVGEGT. This CDR3 is 15 amino acids long. Trimming took 7 bases from V and 1 from J, leaving 14 bases between them. CDR3 loop: CASNLLPDSNQPQHF. CDR3 coding DNA: TGTGCCAGCAACTTATTACCGGACAGCAATCAGCCCCAGCATTTT.

This clonotype was found a few times. The CDR3 protein is CASSFTGDETQYF. CDR3 DNA: TGTGCCAGCAGCTTTACAGGGGATGAGACCCAGTACTTC. The V gene is TRBV7-9, the J gene TRBJ2-5; 7 bases fit TRBD1. Germline trimming cut 3 bases from V and 5 bases from J; bases unmatched to any gene: 3. The length of the CDR3 is 13 residues. Germline V gene sequence: CDR1 SEHNR, CDR2 FQNEAQ (reference sequence).

This clonotype has more than one count but fewer than ten. This chain uses TRBV7-8 with TRBJ1-3; D remains unclear. V lost 0 bases, J lost 1 base, and 4 bases lay in between. Per germline, CDR1 SGHVS and CDR2 FQNEAQ. This CDR3 is 14 amino acids long. The CDR3 reads CASSLAESGNTIYF. The CDR3 DNA follows: TGTGCCAGCAGCTTAGCGGAGTCTGGAAACACCATATATTTT.

This clonotype was detected ten times or more. The chain employs TRBV7-9 and TRBJ2-2; D gene unclear. Germline V gene data show CDR1 as SEHNR and CDR2 as FQNEAQ (reference sequence). V was shortened by 1 base and J by 4 bases, with 4 bases between the two germline ends. This CDR3 is built from 13 residues. The CDR3 is CASSLDSTGELFF. CDR3 in DNA: TGTGCCAGCAGCTTAGACTCCACCGGGGAGCTGTTTTTT.